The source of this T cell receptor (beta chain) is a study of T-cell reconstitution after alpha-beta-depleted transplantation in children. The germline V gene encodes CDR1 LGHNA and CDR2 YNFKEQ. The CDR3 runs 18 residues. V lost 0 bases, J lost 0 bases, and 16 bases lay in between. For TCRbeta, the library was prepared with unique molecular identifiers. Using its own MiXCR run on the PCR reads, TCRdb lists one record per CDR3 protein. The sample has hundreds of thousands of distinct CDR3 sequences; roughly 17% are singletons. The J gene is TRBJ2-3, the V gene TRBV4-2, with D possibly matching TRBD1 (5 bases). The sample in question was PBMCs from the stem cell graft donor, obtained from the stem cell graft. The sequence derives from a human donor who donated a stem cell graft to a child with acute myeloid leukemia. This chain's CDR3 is CASSQDLPGPVSTDTQYF. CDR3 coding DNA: TGTGCCAGCAGCCAAGATCTCCCAGGGCCCGTTAGCACAGATACGCAGTATTTT.